This section outlines one T cell receptor beta chain sequence together with its context. Its matching antigen is unknown. The sample is drawn from a study of T cells after yellow fever vaccination. Overall study: SMART-Seq v4 Ultra Low Input prepared libraries from low-cell fractions.

The study made its TCR cDNA through 5'RACE template switching. That step introduced a universal primer site along with UMIs. TCRdb processed the 5' RACE reads anew with MiXCR; each CDR3 protein has one entry. In the table there are 320,000 or so distinct CDR3 sequences, 8.1% of which are singletons. General study points: The bulk population could contribute abundant contaminating clonotypes to FACS-sorted repertoires.

This TCR was recovered from a man aged 18 to 29 who received the YFV17D yellow fever vaccine. Sample: PBMCs, taken more than 35 days after the first yellow fever vaccination.

CDR3 sequence reads: CSAVFDRGVYEQYV. CDR3 nucleotide sequence: TGCAGCGCAGTTTTTGACAGGGGCGTCTACGAGCAGTACGTC. The rearrangement links TRBV20-1 to TRBJ2-7, with 8 bases lining up with TRBD1. Germline V gene lookup returns CDR1 DFQATT and CDR2 SNEGSKA (reference sequence). This CDR3 region has 14 residues.